The next 25 T cell receptor beta chains were all read from a single sample in a study of long-term antiretroviral therapy in people with HIV. Researchers ran immunoSEQ v3.0 at survey level. Data came from immunoSEQ multiplex PCR; TCRdb stores just in-frame clones and leaves some out. Found here are around 15,000 clones, 90% to 95% of them singletons; the top ten hold around 4.6%. The source material was unsorted PBMCs, sampled roughly 6.4 years after starting antiretroviral therapy. Every receptor here comes from a woman in her forties or fifties with HIV.

J is TRBJ2-7 and V is TRBV11-2, with 8 bases identical to TRBD2. Germline V CDR1 and CDR2: SGHAT, FQNNGV. V lost 2 bases, J lost 5 bases, and 5 bases stayed unmatched. The CDR3 extends over 14 amino acids. CDR3 residues: CASSLTAGADEQYF. The CDR3 bases are TGTGCCAGCAGCTTAACAGCGGGAGCAGACGAGCAGTACTTC.

This clone was counted a single time. The chain carries TRBV28 and TRBJ2-3, with TRBD1 identical over 7 bases. Germline-derived CDR1 and CDR2 are MDHEN and SYDVKM. The CDR3 sequence is 15 residues long. J lost 3 bases, V lost 4 bases, and 7 bases had no gene match. CDR3 sequence (DNA): TGTGCCAGCAGTTCCCCGACAGGGCAGACAGATACGCAGTATTTT. Residues: CASSSPTGQTDTQYF. Full variable domain (outside the CDR3, taken from reference TRBV28 and TRBJ2-3): DVKVTQSSRYLVKRTGEKVFLECVQDMDHENMFWYRQDPGLGLRLIYFSYDVKMKEKGDIPEGYSVSREKKERFSLILESASTNQTSMYLCASSSPTGQTDTQYFGPGTRLTVL.

The rearrangement joins TRBV5-1 to TRBJ2-3, with TRBD2 identical over 7 bases. V trimming: 1 base; J trimming: 1 base; junction bases outside the gene matches: 6. CDR1 and CDR2 from the germline V gene are SGHRS and YFSETQ. CDR3 length: 16 amino acids. Here the CDR3 DNA reads TGCGCCAGCAGCTTGAGCGCGGGAGCTGGCACAGATACGCAGTATTTT. Protein product: CASSLSAGAGTDTQYF. Supplemented by reference TRBV5-1 and TRBJ2-3, the full variable domain reads KAGVTQTPRYLIKTRGQQVTLSCSPISGHRSVSWYQQTPGQGLQFLFEYFSETQRNKGNFPGRFSGRQFSNSRSEMNVSTLELGDSALYLCASSLSAGAGTDTQYFGPGTRLTVL.

This chain links TRBV27 with TRBJ1-2, with no clear D. The CDR3 spans 13 residues. V was cut by 3 bases and J by 8 bases, with 13 bases left in between. Germline V gene lookup returns CDR1 MNHEY and CDR2 SMNVEV (reference sequence). In nucleotides, the CDR3 is TGTGCCAGCAGTTTCGGGCAGGCACGGGGCTACACCTTC. It codes for CASSFGQARGYTF.

The chain joins TRBV7-2 to TRBJ2-5, with D possibly TRBD1 on 6 matching bases. V was shortened by 3 bases and J by 5 bases, with 16 bases between the two germline ends. This CDR3 is built from 15 residues. Germline V CDR1 and CDR2: SGHTA, FQGNSA. CDR3 nucleotides: TGTGCCAGCAGCTTTTATATTTGGGGGCCGGAGACCCAGTACTTC. This gives the protein CASSFYIWGPETQYF.

Turning to this clone: One junction end disagrees with the germline gene, perhaps due to a read error. The chain has TRBV5-1 and TRBJ2-1; TRBD2 matches 10 bases. Germline V CDR1 and CDR2: SGHRS, YFSETQ. The CDR3 consists of 12 residues. The CDR3 sequence is CASSEGGTSDLF. In DNA, the CDR3 is TGCGCCAGCAGCGAGGGAGGGACTAGCGATCTCTTC.

V is TRBV6-6 and J is TRBJ2-5; 11 bases are shared with TRBD2. Trimming took 3 bases from V and 4 from J; bases not matched to a gene: 7. CDR3 length: 16 amino acids. CDR1 MNHNY and CDR2 SVGAGI come from the germline V gene (reference sequence). The CDR3 DNA reads TGTGCCAGCAGTTATGTCCTAGCGGGAGGTTCAGAGACCCAGTACTTC. It yields the protein CASSYVLAGGSETQYF.

V gene TRBV5-4 combines with J gene TRBJ2-2; maybe TRBD1 (5 bases). This CDR3 comprises 15 residues. CDR1 and CDR2 (germline): SGHNT, YYREEE (reference sequence). Deletions cut 9 bases from V and 3 bases from J, with 18 bases between. The CDR3 DNA follows: TGTGCCACCAGAGTGGACATCGGAGACACCGGGGAGCTGTTTTTT. This codes for CATRVDIGDTGELFF.

The gene calls are TRBV5-1 and TRBJ2-7; 7 nucleotides match TRBD1. The V gene's germline CDR1 is SGHRS and CDR2 YFSETQ. J was trimmed by 0 bases and V by 0 bases; bases with no gene match: 3. The CDR3 is 15 residues long. The DNA of the CDR3 is TGCGCCAGCAGCTTGGGGGGACAGAGCTCCTACGAGCAGTACTTC. The encoded protein is CASSLGGQSSYEQYF.

The CDR3 DNA reads as TGTGCCAGTAGTATGGGAGGCCCTGGGTATGGCTACACCTTC. Amino acids: CASSMGGPGYGYTF. The genes are TRBV19 and TRBJ1-2; no clear D gene. With 3 bases removed from V and 5 bases from J, the gap between germline ends came to 13 bases. CDR3 length: 14 amino acids. The V gene's germline CDR1 is LNHDA and CDR2 SQIVND (reference sequence).

The chain combines TRBV29-1 with TRBJ1-2; 8 bases align to TRBD1. There are 15 residues in the CDR3. J gave up 7 bases and V 7 bases, and 17 bases lay outside the gene matches. Germline CDR1 is SQVTM and CDR2 is ANQGSEA. CDR3 nucleotide sequence: TGCAGCGCTAAACCGATAAGGACAGGGAACGTTGGCTACACCTTC. Translated: CSAKPIRTGNVGYTF.

The chain has TRBV6-5 and TRBJ2-7; 9 bases agree with TRBD2. CDR1 is MNHEY and CDR2 is SVGAGI in the germline V gene. CDR3 length: 14 amino acids. Losses at the gene ends were 6 bases for V and 6 bases for J; bases not matched to a gene: 9. The CDR3 sequence is CASRTAGGDGEQYF. The CDR3 DNA reads TGTGCCAGCAGAACAGCGGGAGGAGACGGCGAGCAGTACTTC.

V usage is TRBV4-1 and J usage is TRBJ1-2, with D hard to call. The CDR3 covers 15 residues. V was clipped by 1 base and J by 3 bases, with 12 bases between them. Germline loops: CDR1 MGHRA, CDR2 YSYEKL. The CDR3 loop reads CASSQGPTNDYGYTF. The CDR3 coding sequence is TGCGCCAGCAGCCAAGGTCCCACGAATGACTATGGCTACACCTTC.

The V gene is TRBV28, the J gene TRBJ1-4; TRBD1 is a possible D gene (5 bases). CDR1 and CDR2 (germline): MDHEN, SYDVKM. Trimming removed 6 bases from V and 4 bases from J, with 18 bases in between. The length of the CDR3 is 16 residues. CDR3: CASSSILGGGNEKLFF. The CDR3 DNA is TGTGCCAGCAGCTCAATTCTCGGCGGGGGTAATGAAAAACTGTTTTTT.

This clone was recorded only once. The chain carries TRBV27 and TRBJ2-7, with 10 positions matching TRBD1. The V gene's germline CDR1 is MNHEY and CDR2 SMNVEV (reference sequence). The V gene end was trimmed by 6 bases and the J gene end by 0 bases; junction bases not matched to a gene: 2. The CDR3 contains 14 residues. The CDR3 here is CASRGDRGSYEQYF. As DNA, the CDR3 is TGTGCCAGCAGGGGGGACAGGGGCTCCTACGAGCAGTACTTC.

CDR3 loop: CASSPREGEAGELFF. Written as DNA, the CDR3 is TGTGCCAGCTCACCACGCGAGGGAGAGGCCGGGGAGCTGTTTTTT. V is TRBV18 and J is TRBJ2-2, with D possibly TRBD2 on 5 matching bases. This CDR3 is built from 15 residues. Trimming removed 1 base at V and 6 bases at J, with 12 bases between. Germline V CDR1 and CDR2: KGHSH, LQKENI.

The V call is TRBV5-1, the J call TRBJ2-1; 10 positions match TRBD1. The length of the CDR3 is 13 residues. The germline gives CDR1 SGHRS, CDR2 YFSETQ. J lost 2 bases, V lost 7 bases, and 0 bases had no gene match. CDR3 region: CASGQGAYNEQFF. The CDR3 DNA reads as TGCGCCAGCGGACAGGGGGCCTACAATGAGCAGTTCTTC.

This clone was counted a few times. The V gene is TRBV25-1, the J gene TRBJ2-1; a possible D gene is TRBD1 (5 bases). V was pared by 5 bases and J by 7 bases, with 6 bases between. Germline loops: CDR1 MGHDK, CDR2 SYGVNS. The CDR3 sequence is 11 residues long. CDR3 in amino acids: CASSPGNEQFF. Here the CDR3 DNA reads TGTGCCAGCAGTCCAGGGAATGAGCAGTTCTTC.

This clone has just one count. The chain recombines TRBV2 with TRBJ2-6, with D maybe TRBD2 (7 bases). The CDR3 sequence is 16 residues long. The germline V gene encodes CDR1 SNHLY and CDR2 FYNNEI. V was trimmed by 6 bases and J by 0 bases, leaving 12 bases between them. The CDR3 protein is CASRGGLSSGANVLTF. The CDR3 DNA reads TGTGCCAGCAGAGGGGGACTAAGCTCTGGGGCCAACGTCCTGACTTTC.

The CDR3 sequence is CASSSGMANTEAFF. The CDR3 DNA is TGTGCCAGCAGTTCCGGGATGGCGAACACTGAAGCTTTCTTT. This chain uses TRBV27 with TRBJ1-1; unclear D gene. The CDR3 loop spans 14 amino acids. Germline V gives CDR1 MNHEY, CDR2 SMNVEV (reference sequence). Trimming pared 4 bases from V and 1 base from J, leaving 10 bases between.

The chain is built from TRBV19 and TRBJ2-1; the D gene is possibly TRBD1 (5 bases). V was clipped by 0 bases and J by 8 bases, with 20 bases between them. The CDR3 loop spans 17 amino acids. Germline CDR1 LNHDA, CDR2 SQIVND (reference sequence). DNA for the CDR3: TGTGCCAGTAGTATAGATCGGTCCAGGGTGGTAATCGATGAGCAGTTCTTC. Protein product: CASSIDRSRVVIDEQFF.

This clone was seen a single time. The V call is TRBV6-6, the J call TRBJ1-2, with 7 bases lining up with TRBD1. The CDR3 totals 12 residues. Germline CDR1 MNHNY, CDR2 SVGAGI (reference sequence). V lost 7 bases, J lost 8 bases, and 7 bases stayed unmatched. For the CDR3, the DNA is TGTGCCAGCAAAGACAGGGCGCGAGGCTACACCTTC. It specifies CASKDRARGYTF.

The gene calls are TRBV18 and TRBJ1-1; no definite D call. Trimming took 2 bases from V and 1 from J, leaving 5 bases between them. This CDR3 region has 13 residues. Germline CDR1 KGHSH, CDR2 LQKENI. This CDR3 is CASSPGSNTEAFF. In DNA form, the CDR3 reads TGTGCCAGCTCACCAGGGTCGAACACTGAAGCTTTCTTT.

The chain recombines TRBV7-9 with TRBJ2-2; tentative D call: TRBD2 (5 bases). Trimming shortened V by 5 bases and J by 6 bases, and 16 bases separated the two germline ends. Germline V gives CDR1 SEHNR, CDR2 FQNEAQ (reference sequence). The CDR3 sequence is 15 residues long. The CDR3 DNA is TGTGCCAGCAGCCCCGCCGGCTGGGGAGCCGGGGAGCTGTTTTTT. It yields the protein CASSPAGWGAGELFF.

The chain uses TRBV27 and TRBJ2-1; D is uncertain. Between the trimmed V and J ends, which lost 5 bases and 8 bases, there was a span of 22 bases. The CDR3 has 16 residues. CDR1 MNHEY and CDR2 SMNVEV come from the germline V gene (reference sequence). For the CDR3, the DNA is TGTGCCAGCAGTCCCGGGTGGACCCCCCATGTCGATGAGCAGTTCTTC. Translation gives CASSPGWTPHVDEQFF.